The T cell receptor (beta chain) described here comes from a study of PD-L1 blockade in urothelial cancer. Study-level background: Beginning around 2014, patients received atezolizumab, given as 1,200 mg intravenously every 3 weeks. Prior regimens of chemotherapy numbered 0 to 3 per patient. Blood yielded a median of about 150,000 T cells per sample. Findings and caveats of the study: Durable-benefit cases showed more tumor-associated blood clone expansion at 3 weeks.

Data came from immunoSEQ multiplex PCR; TCRdb stores just in-frame clones and leaves some out. Of about 22,000 clones listed, around 90% are singletons. The CDR3 runs 15 residues. Germline CDR1 reads ENHRY; CDR2 reads SYGVKD. V shed 5 bases and J shed 1 base, with 14 bases lying between them. As concerns this clone: Its target is unknown.

Described time point: peripheral blood 6 weeks after treatment start. This TCR was sampled from a woman aged 55-69 years with urothelial cancer. The sample consisted of PBMCs, taken around atezolizumab (anti-PD-L1) treatment. The chain links TRBV10-3 to TRBJ1-1; no clear D gene. The CDR3, as DNA: TGTGCCATCAGTCGGGTGGAGTCGGGGAACACTGAAGCTTTCTTT. Residues: CAISRVESGNTEAFF.